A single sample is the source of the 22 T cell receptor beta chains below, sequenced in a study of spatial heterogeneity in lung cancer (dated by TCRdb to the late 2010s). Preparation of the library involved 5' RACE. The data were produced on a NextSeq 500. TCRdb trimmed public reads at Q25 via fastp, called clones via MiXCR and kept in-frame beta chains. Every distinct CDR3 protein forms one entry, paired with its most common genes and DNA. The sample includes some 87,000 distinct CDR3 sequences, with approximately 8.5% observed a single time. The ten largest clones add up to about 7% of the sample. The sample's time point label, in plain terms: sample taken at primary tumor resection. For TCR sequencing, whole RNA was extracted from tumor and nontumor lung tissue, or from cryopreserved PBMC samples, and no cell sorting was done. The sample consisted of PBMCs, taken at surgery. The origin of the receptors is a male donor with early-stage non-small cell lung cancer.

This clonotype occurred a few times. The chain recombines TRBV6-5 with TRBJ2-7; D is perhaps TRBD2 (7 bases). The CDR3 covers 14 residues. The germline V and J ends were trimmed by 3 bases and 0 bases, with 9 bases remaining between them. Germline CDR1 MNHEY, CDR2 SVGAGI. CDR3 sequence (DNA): TGTGCCAGCAGTTATCGGGGGGCCTCCTACGAGCAGTACTTC. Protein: CASSYRGASYEQYF.

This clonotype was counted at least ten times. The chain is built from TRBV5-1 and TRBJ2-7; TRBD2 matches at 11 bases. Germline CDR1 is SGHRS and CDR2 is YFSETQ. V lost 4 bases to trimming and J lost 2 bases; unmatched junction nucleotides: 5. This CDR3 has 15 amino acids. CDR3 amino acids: CASSAGTSGPYEQYF. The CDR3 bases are TGCGCCAGCAGCGCCGGGACTAGCGGCCCCTACGAGCAGTACTTC.

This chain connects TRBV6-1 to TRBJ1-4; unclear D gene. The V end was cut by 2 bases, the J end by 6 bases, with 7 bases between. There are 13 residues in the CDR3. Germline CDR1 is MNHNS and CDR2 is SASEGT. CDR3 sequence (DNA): TGTGCCAGCAGTGAACTGGGCTATGAAAAACTGTTTTTT. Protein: CASSELGYEKLFF.

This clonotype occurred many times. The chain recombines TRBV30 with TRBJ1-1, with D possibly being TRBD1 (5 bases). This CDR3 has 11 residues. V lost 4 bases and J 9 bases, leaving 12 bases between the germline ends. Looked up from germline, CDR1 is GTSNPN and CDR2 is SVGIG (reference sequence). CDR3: CAWTGLGKAFF. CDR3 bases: TGTGCCTGGACAGGGCTGGGTAAAGCTTTCTTT.

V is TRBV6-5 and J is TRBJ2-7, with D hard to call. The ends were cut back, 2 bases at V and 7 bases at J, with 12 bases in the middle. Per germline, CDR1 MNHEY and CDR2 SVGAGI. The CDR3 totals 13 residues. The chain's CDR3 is CASSYGIAGEQYF. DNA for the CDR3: TGTGCCAGCAGTTACGGGATCGCTGGGGAGCAGTACTTC.

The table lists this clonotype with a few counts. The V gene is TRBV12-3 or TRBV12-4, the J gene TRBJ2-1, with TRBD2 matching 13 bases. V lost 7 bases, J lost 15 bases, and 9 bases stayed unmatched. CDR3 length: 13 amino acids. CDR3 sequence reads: CASTPRTSGGMFF. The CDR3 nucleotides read TGTGCCAGCACCCCCAGGACTAGCGGGGGAATGTTCTTC.

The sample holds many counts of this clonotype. CDR3 bases: TGCAGTGCTAGACAACTAGCGGCAACCTCCTACAATGAGCAGTTCTTC. Protein: CSARQLAATSYNEQFF. The chain employs TRBV20-1 and TRBJ2-1; 8 positions agree with TRBD2. Trimming at V came to 2 bases and at J to 0 bases, leaving 6 bases not matched to a gene. Germline V gene data show CDR1 as DFQATT and CDR2 as SNEGSKA (reference sequence). This CDR3 has 16 residues.

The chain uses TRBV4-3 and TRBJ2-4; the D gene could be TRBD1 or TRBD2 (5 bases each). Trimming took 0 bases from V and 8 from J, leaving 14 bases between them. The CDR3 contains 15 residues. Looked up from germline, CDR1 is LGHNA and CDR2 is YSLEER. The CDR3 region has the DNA TGCGCCAGCAGCCAAGAACGGCCGGGGCTGGACATTCAGTACTTC. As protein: CASSQERPGLDIQYF.

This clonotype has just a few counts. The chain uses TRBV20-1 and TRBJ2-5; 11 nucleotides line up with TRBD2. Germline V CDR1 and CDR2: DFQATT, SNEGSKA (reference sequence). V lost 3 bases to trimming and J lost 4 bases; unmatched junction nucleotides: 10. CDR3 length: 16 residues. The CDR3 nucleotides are TGCAGTGCTAGTGACGCTAGCGGGGGGCTTGGAGAGACCCAGTACTTC. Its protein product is CSASDASGGLGETQYF.

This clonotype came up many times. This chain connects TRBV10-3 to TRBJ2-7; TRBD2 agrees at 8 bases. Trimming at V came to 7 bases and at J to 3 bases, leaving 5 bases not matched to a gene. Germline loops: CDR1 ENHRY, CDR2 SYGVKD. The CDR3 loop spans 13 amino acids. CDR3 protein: CAIKAAGDYEQYF. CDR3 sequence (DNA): TGTGCCATCAAGGCAGCGGGGGACTACGAGCAGTACTTC.

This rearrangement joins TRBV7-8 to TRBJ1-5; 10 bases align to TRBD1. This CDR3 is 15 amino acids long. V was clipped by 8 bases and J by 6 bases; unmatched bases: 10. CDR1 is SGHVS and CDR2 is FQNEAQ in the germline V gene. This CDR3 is CASFSGTGVVQPQHF. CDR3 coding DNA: TGTGCCAGCTTTTCCGGGACAGGGGTCGTTCAGCCCCAGCATTTT. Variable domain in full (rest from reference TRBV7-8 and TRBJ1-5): GAGVSQSPRYKVAKRGQDVALRCDPISGHVSLFWYQQALGQGPEFLTYFQNEAQLDKSGLPSDRFFAERPEGSVSTLKIQRTQQEDSAVYLCASFSGTGVVQPQHFGDGTRLSIL.

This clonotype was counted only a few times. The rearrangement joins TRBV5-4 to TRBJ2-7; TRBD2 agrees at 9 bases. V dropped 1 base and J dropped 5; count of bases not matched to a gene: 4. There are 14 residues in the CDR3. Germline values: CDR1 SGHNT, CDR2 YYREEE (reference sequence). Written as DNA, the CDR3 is TGTGCCAGCAGCTTGCCGAGCGGGAGGCACGAGCAGTACTTC. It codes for CASSLPSGRHEQYF.

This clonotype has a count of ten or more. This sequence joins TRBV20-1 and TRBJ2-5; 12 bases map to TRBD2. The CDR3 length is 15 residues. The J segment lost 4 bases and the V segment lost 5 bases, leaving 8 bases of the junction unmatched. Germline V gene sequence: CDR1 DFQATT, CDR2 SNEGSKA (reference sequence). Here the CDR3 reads CSAYRLAGAPETQYF. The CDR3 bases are TGCAGTGCTTACCGACTAGCGGGGGCACCAGAGACCCAGTACTTC.

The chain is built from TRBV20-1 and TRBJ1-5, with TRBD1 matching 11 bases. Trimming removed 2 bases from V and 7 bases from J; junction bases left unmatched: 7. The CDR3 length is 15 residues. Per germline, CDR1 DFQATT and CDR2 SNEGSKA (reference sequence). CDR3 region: CSARRTGGDNQPQHF. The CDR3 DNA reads TGCAGTGCTAGAAGGACAGGGGGCGATAACCAGCCCCAGCATTTT.

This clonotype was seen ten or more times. CDR3 sequence reads: CASRPGRSTDEQFF. The CDR3 coding sequence is TGTGCCAGCAGGCCGGGACGGAGTACGGATGAGCAGTTCTTC. This sequence joins TRBV2 and TRBJ2-1, with D perhaps matching TRBD1 or TRBD2 (5 bases each). CDR1 SNHLY and CDR2 FYNNEI come from the germline V gene. Trimming removed 6 bases from V and 8 bases from J, with 17 bases in between. This CDR3 is 14 amino acids long.

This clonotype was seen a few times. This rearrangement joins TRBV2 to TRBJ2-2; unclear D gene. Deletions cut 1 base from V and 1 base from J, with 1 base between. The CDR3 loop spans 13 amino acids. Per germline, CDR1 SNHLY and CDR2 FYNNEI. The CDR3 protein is CASSEENTGELFF. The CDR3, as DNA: TGTGCCAGCAGTGAAGAGAACACCGGGGAGCTGTTTTTT.

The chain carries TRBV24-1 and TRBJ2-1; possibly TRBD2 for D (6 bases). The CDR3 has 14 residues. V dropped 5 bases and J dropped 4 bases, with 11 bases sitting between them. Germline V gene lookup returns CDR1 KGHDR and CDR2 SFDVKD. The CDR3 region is CATSGAGNYNEQFF. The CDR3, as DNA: TGTGCCACCAGTGGGGCGGGGAATTACAATGAGCAGTTCTTC.

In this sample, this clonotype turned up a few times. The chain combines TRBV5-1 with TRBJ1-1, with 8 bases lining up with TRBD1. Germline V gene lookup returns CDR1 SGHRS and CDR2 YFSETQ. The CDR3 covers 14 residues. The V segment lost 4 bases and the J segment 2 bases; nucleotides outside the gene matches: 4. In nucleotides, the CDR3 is TGCGCCAGCAGCCTTACAGGGGGTAACACTGAAGCTTTCTTT. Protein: CASSLTGGNTEAFF. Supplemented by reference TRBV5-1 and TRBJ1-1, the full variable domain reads KAGVTQTPRYLIKTRGQQVTLSCSPISGHRSVSWYQQTPGQGLQFLFEYFSETQRNKGNFPGRFSGRQFSNSRSEMNVSTLELGDSALYLCASSLTGGNTEAFFGQGTRLTVV.

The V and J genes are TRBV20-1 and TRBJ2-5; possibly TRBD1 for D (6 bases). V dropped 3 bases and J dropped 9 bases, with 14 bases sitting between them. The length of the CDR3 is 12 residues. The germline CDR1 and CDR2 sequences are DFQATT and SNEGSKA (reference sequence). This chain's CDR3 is CSARAPPGAQYF. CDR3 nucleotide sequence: TGCAGTGCTAGGGCCCCCCCAGGGGCCCAGTACTTC.

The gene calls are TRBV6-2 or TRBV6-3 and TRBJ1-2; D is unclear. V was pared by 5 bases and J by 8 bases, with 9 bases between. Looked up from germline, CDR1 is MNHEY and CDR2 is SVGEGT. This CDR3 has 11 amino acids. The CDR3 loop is CASSKPPGYTF. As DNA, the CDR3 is TGTGCCAGCAGTAAGCCGCCGGGCTACACCTTC.

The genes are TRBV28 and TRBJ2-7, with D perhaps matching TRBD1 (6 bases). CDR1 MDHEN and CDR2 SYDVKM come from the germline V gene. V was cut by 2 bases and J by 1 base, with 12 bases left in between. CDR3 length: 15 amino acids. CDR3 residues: CASSLRGTRSYEQYF. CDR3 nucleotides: TGTGCCAGCAGTTTAAGGGGGACACGTTCCTACGAGCAGTACTTC.

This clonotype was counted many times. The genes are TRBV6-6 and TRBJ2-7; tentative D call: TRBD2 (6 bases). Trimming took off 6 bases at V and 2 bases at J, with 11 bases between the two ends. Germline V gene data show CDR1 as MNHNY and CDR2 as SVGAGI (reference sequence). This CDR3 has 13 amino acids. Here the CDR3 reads CASSGGLTYEQYF. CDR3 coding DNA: TGTGCCAGCAGCGGGGGTCTGACCTACGAGCAGTACTTC.